Below, 24 T cell receptor beta chains from the same sample are listed, as sequenced in a study of blood T cell repertoires in COVID-19. Repertoires were generated with immunoSEQ multiplex PCR, while TCRdb's copy carries only in-frame clones and drops some. This sample has around 98,000 clones, with 87% found just once. The sample comprised peripheral blood. Source of these receptors: a man between 70 and 80 years old with acute or convalescent COVID-19.

The rearrangement uses TRBV4-1 and TRBJ2-7; D possibly corresponds to TRBD1 (7 bases). Trimming removed 3 bases from V and 3 bases from J, with 12 bases in between. The germline V gene encodes CDR1 MGHRA and CDR2 YSYEKL. The CDR3 length is 14 residues. This CDR3 reads CASSHPGGIYEQYV. The CDR3 coding sequence is TGCGCCAGCAGCCATCCAGGGGGGATCTACGAGCAGTACGTC.

This chain links TRBV19 with TRBJ1-5, with 8 bases lining up with TRBD1. CDR1 is LNHDA and CDR2 is SQIVND in the germline V gene (reference sequence). CDR3 length equals 15 residues. The junction had 7 bases not matched to a gene; V was cut back by 9 bases and J by 0 bases. CDR3 DNA sequence: TGTGCCAGCACCCCCGGACAGGGTAGCAATCAGCCCCAGCATTTT. Translated: CASTPGQGSNQPQHF.

V gene TRBV7-8 combines with J gene TRBJ2-1; 16 positions match TRBD2. Germline CDR1 SGHVS, CDR2 FQNEAQ. With 5 bases clipped from V and 4 bases from J, the junction kept 20 bases outside the gene matches. There are 22 residues in the CDR3. CDR3 region: CASSDQRLGLAGGPRRYNEQFF. The CDR3, as DNA: TGTGCCAGCAGCGACCAACGGTTGGGACTAGCGGGGGGGCCTCGTAGATACAATGAGCAGTTCTTC.

As concerns this clone: Since no conserved phenylalanine or tryptophan closes the CDR3, a read error is the likely cause. It is unclear where the CDR3 begins or ends on the DNA, so no DNA is shown, and the CDR3 is as TCRdb lists it. This sequence joins TRBV11-2 and TRBJ2-7; the tabulated D call, TRBD2, remains unverified against the DNA. Germline-derived CDR1 and CDR2 are SGHAT and FQNNGV. The CDR3 comprises 11 residues, both ends counted. The CDR3 protein is CASSPGGAPRL.

V is TRBV30 and J is TRBJ1-2, with D uncertain. There are 13 residues in the CDR3. Looked up from germline, CDR1 is GTSNPN and CDR2 is SVGIG (reference sequence). With 3 bases removed from V and 3 bases from J, the gap between germline ends came to 11 bases. In DNA, the CDR3 is TGTGCCTGGAGGTCGGGGTTTGACTATGGCTACACCTTC. This sequence encodes CAWRSGFDYGYTF.

The V and J genes are TRBV9 and TRBJ1-1; tentatively, D is TRBD1 (6 bases). From germline, CDR1 is SGDLS and CDR2 YYNGEE. CDR3 size: 14 residues. Deletions cut 3 bases from V and 4 bases from J, with 13 bases between. The chain's CDR3 is CASSGSQGSTEAFF. The CDR3 nucleotides are TGTGCCAGCAGCGGAAGCCAGGGGAGCACTGAAGCTTTCTTT.

The rearrangement uses TRBV19 and TRBJ1-1; D is perhaps TRBD1 (5 bases). Germline V CDR1 and CDR2: LNHDA, SQIVND (reference sequence). V was pared by 4 bases and J by 1 base, with 13 bases between. The CDR3 runs 15 residues. The CDR3 loop reads CASSTPYGGNTEAFF. For the CDR3, the DNA is TGTGCCAGTAGTACCCCGTACGGGGGGAACACTGAAGCTTTCTTT.

This chain joins TRBV7-8 and TRBJ2-1; 7 bases are a match to TRBD2. This CDR3 is built from 15 residues. The junction had 4 bases not matched to a gene; V was cut back by 2 bases and J by 3 bases. Per germline, CDR1 SGHVS and CDR2 FQNEAQ. CDR3 nucleotides: TGTGCCAGCAGCTTAAGGAGCGGGGACTACAATGAGCAGTTCTTC. Translated: CASSLRSGDYNEQFF. The whole variable domain, filled in from reference TRBV7-8 and TRBJ2-1, reads GAGVSQSPRYKVAKRGQDVALRCDPISGHVSLFWYQQALGQGPEFLTYFQNEAQLDKSGLPSDRFFAERPEGSVSTLKIQRTQQEDSAVYLCASSLRSGDYNEQFFGPGTRLTVL.

There are a few counts of this clone. The chain uses TRBV28 and TRBJ1-5; 8 bases are a match to TRBD1. V shed 7 bases and J 0 bases; nucleotides not matched to a gene: 11. CDR1 is MDHEN, CDR2 SYDVKM, per germline. The CDR3 totals 17 residues. In nucleotides, the CDR3 is TGTGCCAGCATTTCCCGGGACAGGCTATATAGCAATCAGCCCCAGCATTTT. Its protein product is CASISRDRLYSNQPQHF.

This clone appeared once. The CDR3 is CASSPPTGVGGYTF. The DNA of the CDR3 is TGTGCCAGCAGCCCTCCGACAGGGGTGGGTGGCTACACCTTC. The chain recombines TRBV3-1 (or the pseudogene TRBV3-2) with TRBJ1-2, with 8 bases identical to TRBD1. Unmatched junction bases numbered 8, after V lost 4 bases and J lost 7 bases. The CDR3 has 14 residues. From germline, CDR1 is LGHDT and CDR2 YNNKEL (reference sequence).

The V gene is TRBV5-6, the J gene TRBJ1-5; D is unresolved. This CDR3 is 15 amino acids long. Deletions cut 1 base from V and 1 base from J, with 9 bases between. CDR1 is SGHDT, CDR2 YYEEEE, per germline. CDR3 bases: TGTGCCAGCAGCTTGTCTGTATTAAGCAATCAGCCCCAGCATTTT. This gives the protein CASSLSVLSNQPQHF.

The J gene is TRBJ2-5, the V gene TRBV20-1; 7 bases match TRBD1. The germline V gene has CDR1 DFQATT and CDR2 SNEGSKA (reference sequence). The V gene end was trimmed by 3 bases and the J gene end by 2 bases; junction bases not matched to a gene: 12. This CDR3 is 16 amino acids long. This CDR3 is CSASERQGPIQETQYF. In DNA, the CDR3 is TGCAGTGCTAGTGAAAGACAGGGTCCTATTCAAGAGACCCAGTACTTC.

The V and J genes are TRBV9 and TRBJ2-1; no clear D. The germline CDR1 and CDR2 sequences are SGDLS and YYNGEE. CDR3 length: 12 residues. Trimming removed 5 bases at V and 7 bases at J, with 10 bases between. CDR3 protein: CASRSNRNEQFF. Written as DNA, the CDR3 is TGTGCCAGCAGATCCAATCGGAATGAGCAGTTCTTC.

This clone has a handful of counts. The chain uses TRBV7-8 and TRBJ1-5; the D is unclear. Germline CDR1 is SGHVS and CDR2 is FQNEAQ. V was trimmed by 2 bases and J by 9 bases, leaving 11 bases between them. The CDR3 spans 13 residues. The CDR3 protein is CASSLRRERPQHF. The CDR3 nucleotides are TGTGCCAGCAGCTTAAGACGGGAGCGGCCCCAGCATTTT.

The chain joins TRBV19 to TRBJ2-2, with 9 bases matching TRBD1. Trimming at V came to 3 bases and at J to 5 bases, leaving 4 bases not matched to a gene. CDR3 length equals 15 residues. In germline, CDR1 is LNHDA, CDR2 SQIVND (reference sequence). The CDR3 region is CASSMPGQGTGELFF. The CDR3 nucleotides read TGTGCCAGTAGTATGCCGGGACAGGGAACCGGGGAGCTGTTTTTT.

The chain combines TRBV4-2 with TRBJ2-1; perhaps TRBD2 as D (7 bases). Deletions cut 0 bases from V and 4 bases from J, with 19 bases between. From germline, CDR1 is LGHNA and CDR2 YNFKEQ. This CDR3 region has 18 residues. DNA for the CDR3: TGTGCCAGCAGCCAAGAAACCGGGGGGCTAGCGGTTTACAATGAGCAGTTCTTC. It specifies CASSQETGGLAVYNEQFF.

The chain uses TRBV28 and TRBJ1-1; TRBD1 is a possible D gene (5 bases). V was clipped by 5 bases and J by 1 base, with 11 bases between them. The CDR3 extends over 14 amino acids. From germline, CDR1 is MDHEN and CDR2 SYDVKM. The CDR3 coding sequence is TGTGCCAGCAGTATTATACAGGAGAACACTGAAGCTTTCTTT. Its translation: CASSIIQENTEAFF.

The chain combines TRBV6-1 with TRBJ2-1; D perhaps matches TRBD2 (5 bases). CDR1 is MNHNS and CDR2 is SASEGT in the germline V gene. Trimming removed 1 base at V and 6 bases at J, with 10 bases between. The CDR3 is made up of 14 amino acids. The CDR3 region is CASSEGFGGNEQFF. In DNA, the CDR3 is TGTGCCAGCAGTGAAGGATTCGGAGGCAATGAGCAGTTCTTC.

This clone was recorded a few times. Written as DNA, the CDR3 is TGTGCCAGCAGCTTGGGACAGACCGGGGAGCTGTTTTTT. This codes for CASSLGQTGELFF. The chain links TRBV5-5 to TRBJ2-2; the D gene is possibly TRBD1 (5 bases). V lost 0 bases and J lost 5, with 5 bases in between. The CDR3 has 13 residues. Germline assignment: CDR1 SGHKS and CDR2 YYEKEE (reference sequence).

J is TRBJ2-5 and V is TRBV2; a weak D match, TRBD1 (6 bases). V was clipped by 4 bases and J by 2 bases, with 14 bases between them. The germline V gene has CDR1 SNHLY and CDR2 FYNNEI. The CDR3 consists of 15 residues. This CDR3 reads CASSGGTLRQETQYF. Written as DNA, the CDR3 is TGTGCCAGCAGTGGGGGGACACTTAGACAAGAGACCCAGTACTTC.

V is TRBV7-6 and J is TRBJ1-4; the D is unclear. The CDR3 spans 15 residues. CDR1 SGHVS and CDR2 FNYEAQ come from the germline V gene. V shed 5 bases and J shed 0 bases, with 10 bases lying between them. CDR3 nucleotide sequence: TGTGCCAGCAGCGGGCAGGATACAACTAATGAAAAACTGTTTTTT. This translates into CASSGQDTTNEKLFF. Combining the CDR3 with reference TRBV7-6 and TRBJ1-4 gives the whole variable domain GAGVSQSPRYKVTKRGQDVALRCDPISGHVSLYWYRQALGQGPEFLTYFNYEAQQDKSGLPNDRFSAERPEGSISTLTIQRTEQRDSAMYRCASSGQDTTNEKLFFGSGTQLSVL.

The V gene is TRBV5-4, the J gene TRBJ2-1, with 10 nucleotides matching TRBD2. Germline assignment: CDR1 SGHNT and CDR2 YYREEE (reference sequence). CDR3 size: 16 residues. V dropped 2 bases and J dropped 2; count of bases not matched to a gene: 4. The CDR3 sequence is CASSFSLAGAYNEQFF. CDR3 DNA: TGTGCCAGCAGCTTCAGCCTAGCGGGGGCCTACAATGAGCAGTTCTTC.

The chain links TRBV19 to TRBJ2-7; D unclear. From germline, CDR1 is LNHDA and CDR2 SQIVND (reference sequence). The CDR3 is 14 residues long. V lost 1 base, J lost 0 bases, and 7 bases lay in between. The chain's CDR3 is CASSIVGSSYEQYF. CDR3 bases: TGTGCCAGTAGTATAGTTGGCTCCTCCTACGAGCAGTACTTC.

The rearrangement uses TRBV5-1 and TRBJ2-5; TRBD1 agrees at 8 bases. The CDR3 totals 14 residues. Trimming at V came to 4 bases and at J to 5 bases, leaving 7 bases not matched to a gene. Germline assignment: CDR1 SGHRS and CDR2 YFSETQ. The CDR3 loop is CASSPGQGYETQYF. The DNA for the CDR3 is TGCGCCAGCAGCCCAGGACAGGGCTATGAGACCCAGTACTTC.